Listed here are 8 T cell receptor beta chains from one sample, sequenced in a study of CD8+ T cells in alopecia areata. Reverse transcribed after extraction, RNA yielded cDNA as the sequencing template. Sequencing used immunoSEQ multiplex PCR; TCRdb keeps in-frame clones, though not all of them. The table includes some 110,000 clones, more than 30% detected once. The sequencing input was CD4+ T cells sorted from blood. All receptors derive from a human donor with alopecia areata.

The chain couples TRBV30 to TRBJ1-1; TRBD1 matches 7 bases. Germline V gene lookup returns CDR1 GTSNPN and CDR2 SVGIG (reference sequence). There are 15 residues in the CDR3. The J segment lost 1 base and the V segment lost 3 bases, leaving 8 bases of the junction unmatched. In DNA, the CDR3 is TGTGCCTGGAGCCGAACGGACAGGCGGAACACTGAAGCTTTCTTT. It translates to CAWSRTDRRNTEAFF.

This chain uses TRBV14 with TRBJ2-3; D remains unclear. This CDR3 region has 12 residues. V lost 3 bases, J lost 7 bases, and 8 bases lay in between. Germline lookup yields CDR1 SGHDN and CDR2 FVKESK. The CDR3: CASSQTTNTQYF. The CDR3 bases are TGTGCCAGCAGCCAGACGACCAATACGCAGTATTTT. The full variable domain, with the rest looked up from reference TRBV14 and TRBJ2-3, is EAGVTQFPSHSVIEKGQTVTLRCDPISGHDNLYWYRRVMGKEIKFLLHFVKESKQDESGMPNNRFLAERTGGTYSTLKVQPAELEDSGVYFCASSQTTNTQYFGPGTRLTVL.

The rearrangement links TRBV29-1 to TRBJ2-3; no reliable D call. Germline CDR1 reads SQVTM; CDR2 reads ANQGSEA. The CDR3 spans 13 residues. The V end lost 6 bases, the J end lost 0 bases, and 10 bases lay between the germline ends. CDR3 nucleotide sequence: TGCAGCGTGGACCCGCCAAGCACAGATACGCAGTATTTT. Protein sequence: CSVDPPSTDTQYF.

The chain has TRBV30 and TRBJ1-4; tentative D call: TRBD1 (5 bases). The germline gives CDR1 GTSNPN, CDR2 SVGIG (reference sequence). The CDR3 runs to 15 residues. Trimming stripped 0 bases from V and 5 bases from J, with 13 bases between. The CDR3 spells CAWSVRGTRNEKLFF. CDR3 nucleotides: TGTGCCTGGAGTGTCCGGGGGACTCGAAATGAAAAACTGTTTTTT. Together with reference TRBV30 and TRBJ1-4, the CDR3 gives the full variable domain: SQTIHQWPATLVQPVGSPLSLECTVEGTSNPNLYWYRQAAGRGLQLLFYSVGIGQISSEVPQNLSASRPQDRQFILSSKKLLLSDSGFYLCAWSVRGTRNEKLFFGSGTQLSVL.

This chain uses TRBV7-2 with TRBJ2-7, with unresolved D. CDR1 and CDR2 from the germline V gene are SGHTA and FQGNSA. V was cut by 7 bases and J by 0 bases, with 13 bases left in between. This CDR3 spans 14 amino acids. The CDR3 bases are TGTGCCAGCATCGAAACCCCGGGCTCCTACGAGCAGTACTTC. This codes for CASIETPGSYEQYF.

CDR3 bases: TGTGCCAGCAGCTTGATAGCGGGTGAGCAGTTCTTC. Translated: CASSLIAGEQFF. The chain is built from TRBV5-4 and TRBJ2-1; 7 positions agree with TRBD2. The CDR3 runs 12 residues. The V gene end was trimmed by 1 base and the J gene end by 9 bases; junction bases not matched to a gene: 1. The germline gives CDR1 SGHNT, CDR2 YYREEE (reference sequence).

CDR3 DNA: TGTGCCAGCAGCCCCCGGACTAGCGGCTCCTACGAGCAGTACTTC. This gives the protein CASSPRTSGSYEQYF. V and J are TRBV27 and TRBJ2-7, with 10 positions matching TRBD2. Germline V CDR1 and CDR2: MNHEY, SMNVEV (reference sequence). The J segment lost 0 bases and the V segment lost 6 bases, leaving 5 bases of the junction unmatched. The CDR3 totals 15 residues.

The chain recombines TRBV29-1 with TRBJ2-2; D uncertain. The V gene's germline CDR1 is SQVTM and CDR2 ANQGSEA. V lost 5 bases to trimming and J lost 1 base, with 11 bases between them. This CDR3 is 14 amino acids long. DNA of the CDR3: TGCAGCGTTAGTAACCCGGGGAACACCGGGGAGCTGTTTTTT. Its protein is CSVSNPGNTGELFF.